A single sample is the source of the 8 T cell receptor beta chains below, sequenced in a study of beta chain features in type 1 diabetes. The entirety of the isolated RNA underwent reverse transcription, so expressed TCRB transcripts were sequenced. Clones were sequenced by immunoSEQ multiplex PCR, and TCRdb holds only the in-frame ones, with some missing. The repertoire holds 350,000 to 450,000 clones, with approximately 14% as singletons. The material sequenced was naive CD4+ T cells from blood. The receptors were gathered from a man under 40 in good health.

This sequence joins TRBV29-1 and TRBJ2-5; TRBD1 agrees at 7 bases. The CDR3 runs 14 residues. Germline CDR1 and CDR2: SQVTM and ANQGSEA. V was clipped by 6 bases and J by 1 base; unmatched bases: 8. The CDR3 spells CSVLRTGRQETQYF. DNA for the CDR3: TGCAGCGTGCTAAGGACAGGCCGCCAAGAGACCCAGTACTTC.

The V call is TRBV30, the J call TRBJ2-5; D not resolved. V was shortened by 4 bases and J by 1 base, with 19 bases between the two germline ends. The CDR3 extends over 16 amino acids. Germline V CDR1 and CDR2: GTSNPN, SVGIG (reference sequence). The CDR3 nucleotides are TGTGCCTGGATTGGGTATCTAGGCCGGACCCAAGAGACCCAGTACTTC. Translated, it gives CAWIGYLGRTQETQYF.

The table lists this clone with a few counts. This chain links TRBV21-1 with TRBJ2-3; the D call TRBD1 from the table was never checked on the DNA. TRBV21-1 is designated a pseudogene. This CDR3 region has 16 residues. The CDR3 DNA reads TGTGCCAGCAGCAAAGGGAATCAGGAAAGCACAGATACGCAGTATTTT. Protein sequence: CASSKGNQESTDTQYF.

The J gene is TRBJ2-3, the V gene TRBV7-2; perhaps D is TRBD1 or TRBD2 (5 bases each). CDR1 is SGHTA, CDR2 FQGNSA, per germline. V lost 8 bases and J lost 3, with 15 bases in between. CDR3 length: 14 amino acids. The CDR3, as DNA: TGTGCCAGCGGACCGGGACGGACGACAGATACGCAGTATTTT. This gives the protein CASGPGRTTDTQYF.

The table lists this clone with a few counts. The rearrangement links TRBV7-9 to TRBJ2-7; TRBD2 aligns across 9 bases. CDR1 is SEHNR, CDR2 FQNEAQ, per germline (reference sequence). Trimming took 5 bases from V and 6 from J; bases not matched to a gene: 11. This CDR3 is 15 amino acids long. The CDR3 nucleotides are TGTGCCAGCAGCCCCTCGGGCGGGGGGGCAGGCGAGCAGTACTTC. The encoded protein is CASSPSGGGAGEQYF.

This clone was seen a handful of times. CDR3 sequence (DNA): TGTGCCAGCAGTGAAGTTAGCGGGGGAGCCACAGATACGCAGTATTTT. Amino acids: CASSEVSGGATDTQYF. The J gene is TRBJ2-3, the V gene TRBV25-1, with 9 bases fitting TRBD2. V dropped 2 bases and J dropped 2; count of bases not matched to a gene: 5. The CDR3 consists of 16 residues. Germline CDR1 MGHDK, CDR2 SYGVNS.

The CDR3 DNA sequence: TGTGCCAGCAGTCCCCATAGCTCCTCAGGCTACACCTTC. As protein: CASSPHSSSGYTF. V is TRBV28 and J is TRBJ1-2; D remains ambiguous. This CDR3 comprises 13 residues. V was cut by 5 bases and J by 8 bases, with 15 bases left in between. Per the germline V gene, CDR1 is MDHEN and CDR2 is SYDVKM.

This clone was detected only a few times. The genes are TRBV29-1 and TRBJ1-5; maybe TRBD1 (5 bases). The germline CDR1 and CDR2 sequences are SQVTM and ANQGSEA. Trimming took off 4 bases at V and 7 bases at J, with 14 bases between the two ends. The CDR3 spans 13 residues. The CDR3 DNA reads TGCAGCGTTGCAGGGTCCCGCGCGCAGCCCCAGCATTTT. The encoded protein is CSVAGSRAQPQHF.